This entry lists 17 T cell receptor beta chains sequenced from one sample in a study of post-analysis software for immune sequencing data. Notes on the study in general: The five TRBV segments detected at higher frequency in patients than in controls included TRBV5-6, TRBV5-1 and TRBV20-1.

Libraries were made from TCR beta cDNA, and they carried unique molecular identifiers. TCRdb re-analysed the PCR reads in MiXCR, keeping a single row per CDR3 protein. Seen here are about half a million distinct CDR3 sequences, under 55% observed once, and the top ten hold roughly 12%. These receptors have no identified antigens. Material for sequencing was blood. These receptors were collected from a girl aged 10 to 17 with multiple sclerosis.

The chain is built from TRBV15 and TRBJ1-4; no clear D gene. Germline CDR1 and CDR2: LNHNV and YYDKDF (reference sequence). V was pared by 0 bases and J by 8 bases, with 13 bases between. This CDR3 region has 15 residues. This CDR3 is CATSREGSIGEKLFF. The CDR3 DNA is TGTGCCACCAGCAGAGAGGGCTCCATTGGAGAAAAACTGTTTTTT. The whole variable domain, filled in from reference TRBV15 and TRBJ1-4, reads DAMVIQNPRYQVTQFGKPVTLSCSQTLNHNVMYWYQQKSSQAPKLLFHYYDKDFNNEADTPDNFQSRRPNTSFCFLDIRSPGLGDTAMYLCATSREGSIGEKLFFGSGTQLSVL.

The chain combines TRBV6-2 or TRBV6-3 with TRBJ2-1, with TRBD2 matching 10 bases. Germline V gives CDR1 MNHEY, CDR2 SVGEGT. The CDR3 loop spans 15 amino acids. V lost 2 bases, J lost 7 bases, and 5 bases stayed unmatched. The CDR3 region has the DNA TGTGCCAGCAGTTACGGCCTAGCGGGAGCGAATGAGCAGTTCTTC. Amino acid sequence: CASSYGLAGANEQFF.

The chain recombines TRBV7-9 with TRBJ2-7; the D gene is possibly TRBD1 (6 bases). Germline V gives CDR1 SEHNR, CDR2 FQNEAQ (reference sequence). This CDR3 comprises 16 residues. Trimming pared 6 bases from V and 2 bases from J, leaving 20 bases between. CDR3 region: CASSPTVGQRPYEQYF. CDR3 bases: TGTGCCAGCAGTCCTACCGTCGGACAGCGACCCTACGAGCAGTACTTC.

The rearrangement joins TRBV6-5 to TRBJ1-1, with D perhaps TRBD1 (6 bases). This CDR3 spans 12 amino acids. Germline V CDR1 and CDR2: MNHEY, SVGAGI. Trimming took 5 bases from V and 11 from J, leaving 15 bases between them. The CDR3 DNA follows: TGTGCCAGCAGTCGCACAGGGCTCGAGGCTTTCTTT. Translation: CASSRTGLEAFF.

This clonotype came up a few times. The CDR3 region is CSAPRTGVYEQYF. The CDR3 DNA reads TGCAGTGCTCCCAGGACAGGGGTGTACGAGCAGTACTTC. The chain couples TRBV20-1 to TRBJ2-7; 9 bases are shared with TRBD1. The CDR3 spans 13 residues. Germline V gene sequence: CDR1 DFQATT, CDR2 SNEGSKA (reference sequence). The V gene end was trimmed by 5 bases and the J gene end by 4 bases; junction bases not matched to a gene: 6.

Concerning this clonotype itself: With a much larger clone just one base away, this may be a read error. The chain's CDR3 is CANSLEPARERQPQHF. The CDR3 bases are TGTGCCAACAGCTTAGAACCCGCCAGGGAACGACAGCCCCAGCATTTT. This chain links TRBV7-2 with TRBJ1-5, with TRBD1 as a possible D gene (5 bases). The germline V gene encodes CDR1 SGHTA and CDR2 FQGNSA. This CDR3 comprises 16 residues.

This clonotype was counted only a few times. This rearrangement joins TRBV7-3 to TRBJ1-2; TRBD1 matches 9 bases. J gave up 6 bases and V 7 bases, and 15 bases lay outside the gene matches. The CDR3 is 16 amino acids. CDR1 SGHTA and CDR2 FQGTGA come from the germline V gene. CDR3 in DNA: TGTGCCAGCACCCCAGGGGGGACAGGGAAAGTTCATGGCTACACCTTC. Its protein product is CASTPGGTGKVHGYTF. The entire variable domain, with the rest obtained from reference TRBV7-3 and TRBJ1-2, is as follows: GAGVSQTPSNKVTEKGKYVELRCDPISGHTALYWYRQSLGQGPEFLIYFQGTGAADDSGLPNDRFFAVRPEGSVSTLKIQRTERGDSAVYLCASTPGGTGKVHGYTFGSGTRLTVV.

V is TRBV3-1 and J is TRBJ1-5; 7 bases fit TRBD1. Losses at the gene ends were 4 bases for V and 2 bases for J; bases not matched to a gene: 5. Germline CDR1 is LGHDT and CDR2 is YNNKEL (reference sequence). The length of the CDR3 is 15 residues. The CDR3 reads CASSPWDSRNQPQHF. CDR3 nucleotide sequence: TGTGCCAGCAGCCCTTGGGACAGCCGCAATCAGCCCCAGCATTTT.

This chain uses TRBV25-1 with TRBJ2-1; possibly TRBD1 for D (5 bases). This CDR3 has 15 residues. From germline, CDR1 is MGHDK and CDR2 SYGVNS. V lost 1 base to trimming and J lost 6 bases, with 13 bases between them. The chain's CDR3 is CASSESGQLLNEQFF. Here the CDR3 DNA reads TGTGCCAGCAGTGAATCAGGGCAGTTACTCAATGAGCAGTTCTTC.

The sample holds a few counts of this clonotype. This chain links TRBV6-1 with TRBJ2-5, with 8 bases that match TRBD1. The germline V gene has CDR1 MNHNS and CDR2 SASEGT. There are 15 residues in the CDR3. V lost 3 bases to trimming and J lost 4 bases; unmatched junction nucleotides: 7. The DNA of the CDR3 is TGTGCCAGCAGTGAGCAGACAGGGGAAGGAGAGACCCAGTACTTC. Translating it yields CASSEQTGEGETQYF.

This clonotype was seen a handful of times. J is TRBJ1-5 and V is TRBV20-1; 7 nucleotides match TRBD1. Germline V gives CDR1 DFQATT, CDR2 SNEGSKA (reference sequence). The CDR3 runs 13 residues. Trimming cost V 5 bases and J 3 bases; bases outside gene matches: 4. CDR3: CSAETGINQPQHF. The DNA of the CDR3 is TGCAGTGCTGAGACAGGGATCAATCAGCCCCAGCATTTT.

The chain carries TRBV12-5 and TRBJ1-1; D is undetermined. Germline V lookup: CDR1 LGHNT, CDR2 FRNRAP. The CDR3 has 14 amino acids. Trimming stripped 3 bases from V and 4 bases from J, with 12 bases between. In DNA form, the CDR3 reads TGTGCTAGTGGTTTTAGGTTGGAGGGCACTGAAGCTTTCTTT. Translation: CASGFRLEGTEAFF.

J is TRBJ2-3 and V is TRBV27; D ambiguous. Deletions cut 6 bases from V and 1 base from J, with 11 bases between. Germline assignment: CDR1 MNHEY and CDR2 SMNVEV (reference sequence). The CDR3 totals 14 residues. The CDR3 coding sequence is TGTGCCAGCAGGGTTCCTCCAGGCACAGATACGCAGTATTTT. It yields the protein CASRVPPGTDTQYF.

This sequence joins TRBV18 and TRBJ1-2, with D unclear. The CDR3 length is 12 residues. V shed 6 bases and J shed 0 bases, with 5 bases lying between them. Germline CDR1 reads KGHSH; CDR2 reads LQKENI. CDR3 sequence (DNA): TGTGCCAGCTCTGGAACTAACTATGGCTACACCTTC. Its translation is CASSGTNYGYTF.

This chain joins TRBV7-9 and TRBJ2-1, with D uncertain. CDR3 length equals 16 residues. Germline V gives CDR1 SEHNR, CDR2 FQNEAQ (reference sequence). V dropped 8 bases and J dropped 0 bases, with 17 bases sitting between them. CDR3 coding DNA: TGTGCCAGCGTCCCGCGACTCGCTAGCTCCTACAATGAGCAGTTCTTC. Amino acids: CASVPRLASSYNEQFF.

The V call is TRBV20-1, the J call TRBJ2-7; D is undetermined. Germline V gene sequence: CDR1 DFQATT, CDR2 SNEGSKA (reference sequence). V was trimmed by 3 bases and J by 1 base, leaving 13 bases between them. There are 14 residues in the CDR3. CDR3 sequence: CSASRATPSYEQYF. CDR3 DNA sequence: TGCAGTGCTAGTCGGGCTACCCCGTCCTACGAGCAGTACTTC.

V usage is TRBV7-3 and J usage is TRBJ2-2; D is unclear. V was shortened by 5 bases and J by 11 bases, with 21 bases between the two germline ends. This CDR3 contains 15 residues. Germline V gene sequence: CDR1 SGHTA, CDR2 FQGTGA. This CDR3 is CASSRGEQISGELFF. The CDR3 nucleotides read TGTGCCAGCAGCAGAGGCGAGCAAATTTCAGGAGAGCTGTTTTTT. Full variable domain (rest looked up from reference TRBV7-3 and TRBJ2-2): GAGVSQTPSNKVTEKGKYVELRCDPISGHTALYWYRQSLGQGPEFLIYFQGTGAADDSGLPNDRFFAVRPEGSVSTLKIQRTERGDSAVYLCASSRGEQISGELFFGEGSRLTVL.